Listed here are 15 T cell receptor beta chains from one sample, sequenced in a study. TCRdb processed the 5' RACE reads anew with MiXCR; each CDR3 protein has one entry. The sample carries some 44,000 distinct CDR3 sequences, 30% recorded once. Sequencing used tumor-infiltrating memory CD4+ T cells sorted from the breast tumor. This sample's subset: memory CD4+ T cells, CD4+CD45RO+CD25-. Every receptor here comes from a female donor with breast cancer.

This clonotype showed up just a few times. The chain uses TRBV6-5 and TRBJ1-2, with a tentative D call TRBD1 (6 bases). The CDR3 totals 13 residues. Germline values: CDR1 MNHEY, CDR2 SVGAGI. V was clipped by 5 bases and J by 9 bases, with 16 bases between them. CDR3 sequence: CASSQAGGTSYTF. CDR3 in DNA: TGTGCCAGCAGTCAGGCGGGGGGGACAAGCTACACCTTC.

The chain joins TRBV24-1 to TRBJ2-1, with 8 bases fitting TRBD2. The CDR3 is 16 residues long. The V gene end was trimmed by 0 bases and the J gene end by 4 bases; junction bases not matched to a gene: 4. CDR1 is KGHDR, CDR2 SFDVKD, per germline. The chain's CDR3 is CATSDLASGFYNEQFF. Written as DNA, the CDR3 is TGTGCCACCAGTGATTTGGCTAGCGGGTTTTACAATGAGCAGTTCTTC.

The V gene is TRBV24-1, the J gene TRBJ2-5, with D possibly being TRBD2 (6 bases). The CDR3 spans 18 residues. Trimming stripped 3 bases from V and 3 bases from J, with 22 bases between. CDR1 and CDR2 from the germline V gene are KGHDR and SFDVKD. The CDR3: CATSDPRTSGSGEETQYF. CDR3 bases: TGTGCCACCAGTGATCCAAGGACGTCGGGGTCGGGGGAAGAGACCCAGTACTTC.

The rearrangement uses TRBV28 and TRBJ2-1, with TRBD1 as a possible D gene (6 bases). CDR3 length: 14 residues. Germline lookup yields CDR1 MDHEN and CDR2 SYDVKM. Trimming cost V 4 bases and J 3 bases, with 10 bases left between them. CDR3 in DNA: TGTGCCAGCAGTTCGGACAGAAACTACAATGAGCAGTTCTTC. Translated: CASSSDRNYNEQFF.

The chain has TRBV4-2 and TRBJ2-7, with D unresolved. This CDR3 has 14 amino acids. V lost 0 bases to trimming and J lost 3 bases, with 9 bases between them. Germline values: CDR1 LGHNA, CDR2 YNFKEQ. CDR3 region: CASSQDGPGYEQYF. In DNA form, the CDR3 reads TGTGCCAGCAGCCAAGATGGGCCGGGCTACGAGCAGTACTTC.

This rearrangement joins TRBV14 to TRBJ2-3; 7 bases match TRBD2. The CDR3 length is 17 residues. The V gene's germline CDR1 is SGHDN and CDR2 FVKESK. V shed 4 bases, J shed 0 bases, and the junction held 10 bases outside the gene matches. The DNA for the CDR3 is TGTGCCAGCAGCCCCAACCTAGCGGCCTCTAGCACAGATACGCAGTATTTT. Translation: CASSPNLAASSTDTQYF. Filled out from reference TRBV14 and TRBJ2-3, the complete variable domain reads EAGVTQFPSHSVIEKGQTVTLRCDPISGHDNLYWYRRVMGKEIKFLLHFVKESKQDESGMPNNRFLAERTGGTYSTLKVQPAELEDSGVYFCASSPNLAASSTDTQYFGPGTRLTVL.

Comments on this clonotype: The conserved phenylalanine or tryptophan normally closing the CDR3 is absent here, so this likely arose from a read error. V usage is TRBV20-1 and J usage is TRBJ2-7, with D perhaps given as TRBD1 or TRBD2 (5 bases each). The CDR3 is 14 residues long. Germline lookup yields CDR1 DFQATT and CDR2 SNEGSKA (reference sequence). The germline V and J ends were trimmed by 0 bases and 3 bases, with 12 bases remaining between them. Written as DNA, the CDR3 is TGCAGTGCTAGAGAGCCGGGACGTAGCTACGAGCAGTACTCC. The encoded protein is CSAREPGRSYEQYS.

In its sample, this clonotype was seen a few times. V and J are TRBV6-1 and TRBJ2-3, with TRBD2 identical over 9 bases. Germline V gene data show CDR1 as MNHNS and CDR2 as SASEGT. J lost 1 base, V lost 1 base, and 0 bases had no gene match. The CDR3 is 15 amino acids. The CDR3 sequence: CASSEGLAGTDTQYF. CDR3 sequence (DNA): TGTGCCAGCAGTGAAGGACTAGCGGGCACAGATACGCAGTATTTT.

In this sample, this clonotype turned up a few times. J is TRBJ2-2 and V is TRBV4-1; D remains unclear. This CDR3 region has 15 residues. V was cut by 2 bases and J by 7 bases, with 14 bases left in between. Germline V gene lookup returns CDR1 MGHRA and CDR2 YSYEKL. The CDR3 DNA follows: TGCGCCAGCAGCCAAACGTCGGGTTTTGGCGGGGAGCTGTTTTTT. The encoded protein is CASSQTSGFGGELFF.

CDR3 nucleotide sequence: TGTGCCAGCTATCCCGACCAGGTTCGATATGAGCAGTTCTTC. Translation: CASYPDQVRYEQFF. This chain joins TRBV18 and TRBJ2-1; D remains unclear. Deletions cut 7 bases from V and 8 bases from J, with 18 bases between. Germline values: CDR1 KGHSH, CDR2 LQKENI. The CDR3 sequence is 14 residues long.

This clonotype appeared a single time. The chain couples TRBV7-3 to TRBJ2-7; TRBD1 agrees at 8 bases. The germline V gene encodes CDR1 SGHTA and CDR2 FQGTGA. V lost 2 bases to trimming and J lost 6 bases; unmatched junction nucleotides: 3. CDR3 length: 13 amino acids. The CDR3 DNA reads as TGTGCCAGCAGCTTACAGACAGGGGCCGAGCAGTACTTC. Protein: CASSLQTGAEQYF.

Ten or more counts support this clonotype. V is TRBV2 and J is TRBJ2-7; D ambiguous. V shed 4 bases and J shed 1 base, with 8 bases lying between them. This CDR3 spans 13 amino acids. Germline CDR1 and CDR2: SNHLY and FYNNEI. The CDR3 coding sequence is TGTGCCAGCAGTGTGGGTCCTTCCTACGAGCAGTACTTC. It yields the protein CASSVGPSYEQYF. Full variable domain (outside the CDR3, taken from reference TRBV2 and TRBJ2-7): EPEVTQTPSHQVTQMGQEVILRCVPISNHLYFYWYRQILGQKVEFLVSFYNNEISEKSEIFDDQFSVERPDGSNFTLKIRSTKLEDSAMYFCASSVGPSYEQYFGPGTRLTVT.

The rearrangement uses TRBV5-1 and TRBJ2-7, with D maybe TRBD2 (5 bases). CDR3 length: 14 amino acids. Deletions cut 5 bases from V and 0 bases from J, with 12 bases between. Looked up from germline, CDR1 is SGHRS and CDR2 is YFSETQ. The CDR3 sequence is CASSLTIDSYEQYF. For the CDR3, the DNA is TGCGCCAGCAGTTTGACTATCGACTCCTACGAGCAGTACTTC.

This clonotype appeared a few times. CDR3 region: CASSQVSEQYF. The CDR3 bases are TGTGCCAGCAGCCAAGTCAGCGAGCAGTACTTC. The chain links TRBV3-1 to TRBJ2-7; no clear D. The CDR3 consists of 11 residues. V was shortened by 1 base and J by 6 bases, with 4 bases between the two germline ends. CDR1 LGHDT and CDR2 YNNKEL come from the germline V gene (reference sequence).

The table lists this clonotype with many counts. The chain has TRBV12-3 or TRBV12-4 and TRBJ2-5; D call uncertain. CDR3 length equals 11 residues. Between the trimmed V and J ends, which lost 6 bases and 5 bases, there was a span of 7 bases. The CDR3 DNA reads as TGTGCCAGCAGCCCCCGTGAGACCCAGTACTTC. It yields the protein CASSPRETQYF.